This TCR beta chain was sequenced for a study of blood T cell repertoires in COVID-19. As for the study in general: PBMCs, B-cell-depleted T cells, or T cells provided the cDNA or gDNA that made up the material.

Germline CDR1 SGHTA, CDR2 FQGTGA. After removal of 3 bases from V and 6 bases from J, the junction contained 22 bases not matched to a gene. The CDR3 has 20 amino acids. In the study's own analysis: Reference gene primer amplification gave nucleated cell count estimates. Generated by immunoSEQ multiplex PCR, the TCRdb table keeps only in-frame clones and is missing some. The D gene and trimming were derived from the DNA, and the V and J assignments and clone size from that table. The table shows around 230,000 clones, with under 90% occurring only once. The TCR originated in a woman in her 40s with active or convalescent COVID-19. This rearrangement joins TRBV7-3 to TRBJ2-7, with 11 bases fitting TRBD2. The sequencing input was peripheral blood. The CDR3 protein is CASSFIEAVGLAAPITEQYF. CDR3 DNA: TGTGCCAGCAGCTTCATCGAAGCGGTGGGACTAGCGGCCCCCATAACCGAGCAGTACTTC.